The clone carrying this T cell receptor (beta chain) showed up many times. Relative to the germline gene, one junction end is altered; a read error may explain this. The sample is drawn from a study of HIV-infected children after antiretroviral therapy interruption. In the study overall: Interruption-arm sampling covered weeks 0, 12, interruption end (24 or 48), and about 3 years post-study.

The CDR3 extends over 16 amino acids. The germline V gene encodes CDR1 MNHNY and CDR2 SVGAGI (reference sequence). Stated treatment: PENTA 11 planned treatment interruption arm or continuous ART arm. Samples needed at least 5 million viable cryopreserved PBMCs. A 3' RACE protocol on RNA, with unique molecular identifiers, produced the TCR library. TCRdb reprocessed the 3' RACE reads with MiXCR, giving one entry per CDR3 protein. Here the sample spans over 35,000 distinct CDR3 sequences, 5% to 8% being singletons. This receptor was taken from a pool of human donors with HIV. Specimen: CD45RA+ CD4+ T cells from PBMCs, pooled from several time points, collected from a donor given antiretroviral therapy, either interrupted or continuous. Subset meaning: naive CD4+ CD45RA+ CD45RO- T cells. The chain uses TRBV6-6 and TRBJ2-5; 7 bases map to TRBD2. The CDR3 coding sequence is TGTGCCAGCGGTGATGCGACTGGGGGGGACCAAGACACCCAGTACTTT. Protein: CASGDATGGDQDTQYF.